These T cell receptor beta chains were read from a single sample in a study of T cells after yellow fever vaccination. MiXCR, applied by TCRdb to the 5' RACE reads, yields one record per CDR3 protein. The sample shows roughly 150,000 distinct CDR3 sequences, roughly 8% of them seen only once. This specimen consisted of CD4+ T cells sorted from PBMCs, obtained 5 days after the yellow fever booster vaccination. Receptor source: a man aged 25-45 years who received the YFV17D yellow fever vaccine. CDR3s include the opening cysteine and the closing phenylalanine or tryptophan. D genes are given only for firm matches. Rows give clone size only sometimes, using once, few, many, or a class for an expanded clone.

V gene	D gene	clone size	J gene	CDR3 DNA	CDR3 protein
TRBV12-3/TRBV12-4	NA	few	TRBJ1-1	TGTGCCAGCAGTTCCCTCGCAGTGAACACTGAAGCTTTCTTT	CASSSLAVNTEAFF
TRBV20-1	NA	many	TRBJ1-2	TGCAGTGCTAGTTTGGGAACTGGCTACACCTTC	CSASLGTGYTF
TRBV6-5	NA	many	TRBJ2-5	TGTGCCAGCAGTTCCAGCAGGGTTGGGGAGACCCAGTACTTC	CASSSSRVGETQYF
TRBV12-3/TRBV12-4	NA	many	TRBJ1-5	TGTGCCAGCAGCTCCCAAGATTACCAGCCCCAGCATTTT	CASSSQDYQPQHF
TRBV20-1	TRBD2	NA	TRBJ2-5	TGCAGTGCTAGTTTCAGCCCGGGGGGGGGGCAGACCCAGTACTTC	CSASFSPGGGQTQYF
TRBV28	TRBD2	NA	TRBJ2-7	TGTGCCAGCAGCCCAAGTCCAGGGGCCGGGACTAGCGGGACCCACTACGAGCAGTACTTC	CASSPSPGAGTSGTHYEQYF
TRBV7-9	TRBD1	many	TRBJ2-3	TGTGCCAGCAGCTACGGACAGGTCACAGATACGCAGTATTTT	CASSYGQVTDTQYF
TRBV20-1	NA	many	TRBJ1-1	TGCAGTGCTAGAGTGGATCTGAACACTGAAGCTTTCTTT	CSARVDLNTEAFF
TRBV29-1	TRBD1	many	TRBJ1-2	TGCAGCGTTCCGGGACAGGGCAGCTACACCTTC	CSVPGQGSYTF
TRBV2	TRBD1	many	TRBJ2-5	TGTGCCAGCAGCGACCGTCGACAGGGGTTTAAAGAGACCCAGTACTTC	CASSDRRQGFKETQYF
TRBV20-1	NA	many	TRBJ2-1	TGCAGTGGGGGGCAGGCGGGTCCCCGCAATGAGCAGTTCTTC	CSGGQAGPRNEQFF
TRBV20-1	TRBD2	many	TRBJ2-7	TGCAGTGCCGAAAAAGGGACTAGCGGGACCTACGAGCAGTACTTC	CSAEKGTSGTYEQYF
TRBV12-3/TRBV12-4	TRBD2	NA	TRBJ2-2	TGTACCCGCAGTTCCCGCAGACTAGCGGGAGGCCTCACCGGGGAGCTGTTTTTT	CTRSSRRLAGGLTGELFF
TRBV19	NA	many	TRBJ1-1	TGTGCCAGTAGGGCGGCAGGGAGAGGCACTGAAGCTTTCTTT	CASRAAGRGTEAFF
TRBV7-7	NA	few	TRBJ2-3	TGTGCCAGCAGCGACATCAGCACAGATACGCAGTATTTT	CASSDISTDTQYF
TRBV7-2	TRBD2	many	TRBJ2-1	TGTGCCAGCAGCTTAGCACTAGCGGGAGTAGGGGAGCAGTTCTTC	CASSLALAGVGEQFF
TRBV7-2	NA	many	TRBJ2-1	TGTGCCAGCAGCCCAGCGGGTCAGTACAATGAGCAGTTCTTC	CASSPAGQYNEQFF
TRBV30	TRBD2	NA	TRBJ2-1	TGTGCCTGGAGTGCTAGCGGGAAGACGGGGAATGAGCAGTTCTTC	CAWSASGKTGNEQFF
TRBV7-3	NA	many	TRBJ2-6	TGTGCCAGCAGCTTAAATGGGGCTCTCAGGGCTGGGGCCAACGTCCTGACTTTC	CASSLNGALRAGANVLTF
TRBV20-1	NA	NA	TRBJ1-2	TGCAGTGCCCCCATCGGGAATAAGAACTATGGCTACACCTTC	CSAPIGNKNYGYTF
TRBV12-3/TRBV12-4	NA	many	TRBJ1-1	TGTGCCAGCAGTTTACGGGGGAACCTGAACACTGAAGCTTTCTTT	CASSLRGNLNTEAFF
TRBV7-2	NA	NA	TRBJ2-7	TGTGCCAGCAGCCAGGCGGGACCGAATGCCTACGAGCAGTACTTC	CASSQAGPNAYEQYF
TRBV12-3/TRBV12-4	NA	many	TRBJ2-3	TGTGCCAGTAGGTGGGGATACACAGATACGCAGTATTTT	CASRWGYTDTQYF
TRBV7-9	TRBD1	many	TRBJ2-1	TGTGCCAGCAGCTCACAACAGGGGTACAATGAGCAGTTCTTC	CASSSQQGYNEQFF
TRBV4-2	NA	few	TRBJ2-7	TGTGCCAGCAGCAAATCCGGGAGCGTCTACGAGCAGTACTTC	CASSKSGSVYEQYF
TRBV7-2	TRBD2	many	TRBJ2-7	TGTGCCAGCAGCTTAGTTGTCGGTAGCGGGGGATACGAGCAGTACTTC	CASSLVVGSGGYEQYF
TRBV30	TRBD2	many	TRBJ2-7	TGTGCCTGGAGTGTAGGGACTAAGATATACGAGCAGTACTTC	CAWSVGTKIYEQYF
TRBV10-3	TRBD1	many	TRBJ2-1	TGTGCCATCACCGGAGGGACAGGGGGCCCGAATGAGCAGTTCTTC	CAITGGTGGPNEQFF
TRBV5-5	NA	many	TRBJ2-5	TGTGCCAGCAGCCACAGGGCTCAAGAGACCCAGTACTTC	CASSHRAQETQYF
TRBV5-1	TRBD1	few	TRBJ2-7	TGCGCCAGCAGCCACGGACAGGGCTCTGGGCACGAGCAGTACTTC	CASSHGQGSGHEQYF
TRBV5-1	NA	many	TRBJ2-5	TGCGCCAGCAGCTCGCGTAACGGACTGGAGGAGACCCAGTACTTC	CASSSRNGLEETQYF
TRBV27	NA	NA	TRBJ2-7	TGTGCCATTGAATTTATCCGTTATTGGACAGCTCCTTACGAGCAGTACTTC	CAIEFIRYWTAPYEQYF
TRBV5-1	NA	many	TRBJ2-5	TGCGCCAGCAGCTTGGCTCGCCTTACGTACCAAGAGACCCAGTACTTC	CASSLARLTYQETQYF
TRBV12-3/TRBV12-4	TRBD2	many	TRBJ2-5	TGTGCCAGCAGTTTAGCGACGGGAGGAAAGACCCAGTACTTC	CASSLATGGKTQYF
TRBV20-1	NA	many	TRBJ1-1	TGCAGTGCTAGTATTTCAGGGTGGACTGAAGCTTTCTTT	CSASISGWTEAFF
TRBV6-2/TRBV6-3	NA	NA	TRBJ1-5	TGTGCCTGCAGTTACGAGAATTACAGGGTCGCGAGCAATCAGCCCCAGCATTTT	CACSYENYRVASNQPQHF
TRBV12-3/TRBV12-4	NA	NA	TRBJ2-7	TGTGCCAGCAGTTTTGTAGTGAGCTCCTACGAGCAGTACTTC	CASSFVVSSYEQYF
TRBV15	NA	few	TRBJ1-2	TGTGCCACCGCTCCAGTGTACGGAGATGGCTACACCTTC	CATAPVYGDGYTF
TRBV18	NA	few	TRBJ2-6	TGTGCCAGCTCACTTCAGCCCTCAGCTGGGGCCAACGTCCTGACTTTC	CASSLQPSAGANVLTF
TRBV11-2	TRBD2	many	TRBJ2-7	TGTGCCAGCAGCCCGGGACTAGCGGGGGCAAAGCGAGAGTACTTC	CASSPGLAGAKREYF
TRBV20-1	NA	many	TRBJ2-3	TGCAGTGCTAGAGATGGGAGCACAGATACGCAGTATTTT	CSARDGSTDTQYF
TRBV19	NA	NA	TRBJ1-2	TGTGCCAGTAGTCCCCCCCTCTATGGCTACACCTTC	CASSPPLYGYTF
TRBV7-2	TRBD1	many	TRBJ2-7	TGTGCCAGCAGCTTATCCGGACAGGGGGGCTACGAGCAGTACTTC	CASSLSGQGGYEQYF
TRBV15	NA	many	TRBJ2-5	TGTGCCACCAGCAGAGTAAGGTCAGCCCAAGAGACCCAGTACTTC	CATSRVRSAQETQYF
TRBV29-1	NA	many	TRBJ2-2	TGCAGCGTTGAATCGAGGTTCGCCGGGGAGCTGTTTTTT	CSVESRFAGELFF
TRBV5-1	NA	many	TRBJ1-1	TGCGCCAGCAGCTTGACGGACACCACTGAAGCTTTCTTT	CASSLTDTTEAFF
TRBV25-1	TRBD2	many	TRBJ2-7	TGTGCCAGCAGTGCCACTAGCGGGCTGGTCTACGAGCAGTACTTC	CASSATSGLVYEQYF
TRBV5-1	NA	many	TRBJ2-1	TGCGCCAGCAGCTTGGATGTCCCTACAGTTGGCAATGAGCAGTTCTTC	CASSLDVPTVGNEQFF
TRBV5-1	NA	few	TRBJ2-7	TGCGCCAGCGGGAAAGGGCTGGAGAACGAGCAGTACTTC	CASGKGLENEQYF
TRBV14	NA	many	TRBJ2-1	TGTGCCAGCAGCCAAGTGGATTACAGGGGAGGGCAGAACAATGAGCAGTTCTTC	CASSQVDYRGGQNNEQFF
TRBV20-1	NA	many	TRBJ2-7	TGCAGTGCTCCGGACAATTCCTACGAGCAGTACTTC	CSAPDNSYEQYF
TRBV20-1	NA	many	TRBJ2-3	TGCAGTGCTAGAGATCCTAGCCTTGGGGCAGATACGCAGTATTTT	CSARDPSLGADTQYF